The 24 T cell receptor beta chains below were found in one sample sequenced in a study of blood T cell repertoires in COVID-19. The protocol was immunoSEQ multiplex PCR, while the TCRdb copy is restricted to in-frame clones and leaves out a portion. The data show hundreds of thousands of clones, about nine tenths seen once. The sequenced sample consisted of peripheral blood. These receptors were taken from a woman between 70 and 85 years old with COVID-19, enrolled during active disease.

The chain links TRBV9 to TRBJ1-5, with D possibly matching TRBD1 (5 bases). Trimming shortened V by 4 bases and J by 10 bases, and 27 bases separated the two germline ends. This CDR3 region has 17 residues. Per the germline V gene, CDR1 is SGDLS and CDR2 is YYNGEE. The CDR3 DNA reads TGTGCCAGCAGCCAATCCCCTGACACCGTAAGGGGCCTACCCCAGCATTTT. It specifies CASSQSPDTVRGLPQHF.

This chain uses TRBV5-1 with TRBJ2-5, with 7 bases lining up with TRBD1. The germline CDR1 and CDR2 sequences are SGHRS and YFSETQ. The CDR3 has 12 residues. V dropped 3 bases and J dropped 5; count of bases not matched to a gene: 1. Written as DNA, the CDR3 is TGCGCCAGCAGCTCGACAGGGGAGACCCAGTACTTC. It translates to CASSSTGETQYF. The whole variable domain, remainder taken from reference TRBV5-1 and TRBJ2-5, is KAGVTQTPRYLIKTRGQQVTLSCSPISGHRSVSWYQQTPGQGLQFLFEYFSETQRNKGNFPGRFSGRQFSNSRSEMNVSTLELGDSALYLCASSSTGETQYFGPGTRLLVL.

The V call is TRBV28, the J call TRBJ1-1; D remains ambiguous. Between the trimmed V and J ends, which lost 6 bases and 3 bases, there was a span of 11 bases. CDR1 is MDHEN, CDR2 SYDVKM, per germline. The CDR3 length is 13 residues. In DNA form, the CDR3 reads TGTGCCAGCAGCGGAGGGTCGTACACTGAAGCTTTCTTT. Its protein is CASSGGSYTEAFF. The variable domain in full, with the rest retrieved from reference TRBV28 and TRBJ1-1, is DVKVTQSSRYLVKRTGEKVFLECVQDMDHENMFWYRQDPGLGLRLIYFSYDVKMKEKGDIPEGYSVSREKKERFSLILESASTNQTSMYLCASSGGSYTEAFFGQGTRLTVV.

Here the CDR3 DNA reads TGTGCCAGCAGCTTAGACGGCCCCTACAGGGGACGGACCGGGGAGCTGTTTTTT. Amino acid sequence: CASSLDGPYRGRTGELFF. V gene TRBV11-2 combines with J gene TRBJ2-2, with TRBD1 identical over 7 bases. Germline V gives CDR1 SGHAT, CDR2 FQNNGV. Trimming cost V 0 bases and J 5 bases; bases outside gene matches: 12. The CDR3 runs 18 residues.

The chain has TRBV4-2 and TRBJ2-5; 8 nucleotides agree with TRBD2. Germline V gives CDR1 LGHNA, CDR2 YNFKEQ. This CDR3 has 19 residues. With V trimmed by 0 bases and J by 4 bases, 16 bases remained unmatched. The CDR3: CASSQEFGGERGGRETQYF. CDR3 in DNA: TGTGCCAGCAGCCAAGAATTTGGCGGGGAACGGGGGGGGAGAGAGACCCAGTACTTC.

V is TRBV11-2 and J is TRBJ1-1; TRBD1 might be the D (6 bases). The CDR3 has 16 amino acids. Trimming stripped 5 bases from V and 5 bases from J, with 21 bases between. Germline lookup yields CDR1 SGHAT and CDR2 FQNNGV. CDR3 coding DNA: TGTGCCAGCAGCCACCGTCGGGGGGCGGAAGGTACTGAAGCTTTCTTT. Protein: CASSHRRGAEGTEAFF.

V is TRBV29-1 and J is TRBJ1-2; D perhaps matches TRBD1 (6 bases). This CDR3 contains 12 residues. V dropped 7 bases and J dropped 8 bases, with 17 bases sitting between them. Germline values: CDR1 SQVTM, CDR2 ANQGSEA. Here the CDR3 reads CSARDIPTGYTF. The CDR3 region has the DNA TGCAGCGCCAGGGACATCCCGACCGGCTACACCTTC.

The rearrangement joins TRBV24-1 to TRBJ2-1; 9 nucleotides line up with TRBD1. The V segment lost 1 base and the J segment 5 bases; nucleotides outside the gene matches: 8. Per germline, CDR1 KGHDR and CDR2 SFDVKD. This CDR3 spans 17 amino acids. The CDR3 loop is CATSDLVDRGTDNEQFF. The CDR3 DNA reads as TGTGCCACCAGTGATTTAGTGGACAGGGGTACGGACAATGAGCAGTTCTTC.

The chain employs TRBV5-1 and TRBJ2-7, with TRBD2 as a possible D gene (5 bases). V lost 0 bases to trimming and J lost 0 bases, with 16 bases between them. The CDR3 length is 17 residues. The germline gives CDR1 SGHRS, CDR2 YFSETQ. The CDR3 reads CASSLEPSYLSSYEQYF. The CDR3 bases are TGCGCCAGCAGCTTGGAGCCTAGCTATCTAAGCTCCTACGAGCAGTACTTC. The full variable domain, in which reference TRBV5-1 and TRBJ2-7 provide the parts outside the CDR3, is KAGVTQTPRYLIKTRGQQVTLSCSPISGHRSVSWYQQTPGQGLQFLFEYFSETQRNKGNFPGRFSGRQFSNSRSEMNVSTLELGDSALYLCASSLEPSYLSSYEQYFGPGTRLTVT.

As regards this clone: The sample has other DNA sequences that encode this CDR3 too. The chain couples TRBV19 to TRBJ1-1; 9 bases agree with TRBD1. The V and J ends lost 3 bases and 1 base, in that order; junction bases with no gene match: 3. CDR3 length: 15 residues. CDR1 and CDR2 (germline): LNHDA, SQIVND (reference sequence). The CDR3 protein is CASSIQGQGNTEAFF. The CDR3 DNA reads TGTGCCAGTAGTATCCAGGGACAGGGGAACACTGAAGCTTTCTTT.

The rearrangement uses TRBV7-8 and TRBJ1-2; D not resolved. CDR1 is SGHVS, CDR2 FQNEAQ, per germline. The ends were cut back, 1 base at V and 4 bases at J, with 10 bases in the middle. The CDR3 has 14 residues. This CDR3 is CASSLGPGTYGYTF. CDR3 nucleotides: TGTGCCAGCAGCTTAGGACCAGGCACCTATGGCTACACCTTC.

V and J are TRBV5-1 and TRBJ2-3; TRBD1 matches 7 bases. The J segment lost 6 bases and the V segment lost 6 bases, leaving 19 bases of the junction unmatched. The CDR3 spans 17 residues. Germline CDR1 and CDR2: SGHRS and YFSETQ. In DNA form, the CDR3 reads TGCGCCAGCAACCTAAAAGTAGGGGGCGCGAGCGTGGATACGCAGTATTTT. This gives the protein CASNLKVGGASVDTQYF.

The CDR3 region has the DNA TGTGCCAGCAGTTTAGCCGGGGGATTCGAAGCTTTCTTT. Amino acids: CASSLAGGFEAFF. The V gene is TRBV12-3 or TRBV12-4, the J gene TRBJ1-1; TRBD1 might be the D (5 bases). V was trimmed by 0 bases and J by 8 bases, leaving 10 bases between them. This CDR3 has 13 residues.

The gene calls are TRBV6-2 or TRBV6-3 and TRBJ2-3; D is possibly TRBD1 (5 bases). The V end was cut by 6 bases, the J end by 4 bases, with 8 bases between. Per the germline V gene, CDR1 is MNHEY and CDR2 is SVGEGT. The CDR3 runs 12 residues. This CDR3 reads CASSDRADTQYF. The CDR3 DNA is TGTGCCAGCAGCGACAGAGCAGATACGCAGTATTTT.

The rearrangement uses TRBV7-9 and TRBJ1-4; maybe TRBD1 (5 bases). V dropped 5 bases and J dropped 13 bases, with 17 bases sitting between them. The CDR3 has 13 residues. Germline CDR1 is SEHNR and CDR2 is FQNEAQ (reference sequence). Here the CDR3 DNA reads TGTGCCAGCAGCCCCGGGGGTGGGTTCGGACTGTTTTTT. It specifies CASSPGGGFGLFF.

The chain joins TRBV27 to TRBJ1-4; perhaps TRBD1 as D (5 bases). Trimming removed 6 bases from V and 3 bases from J, with 11 bases in between. The CDR3 runs to 14 residues. Germline CDR1 and CDR2: MNHEY and SMNVEV (reference sequence). CDR3 sequence reads: CASRKDSPNEKLFF. In DNA form, the CDR3 reads TGTGCCAGCAGAAAAGACAGCCCTAATGAAAAACTGTTTTTT.

This clone was counted a few times. This sequence joins TRBV7-2 and TRBJ2-7; 8 nucleotides line up with TRBD2. The CDR3 loop spans 16 amino acids. The trim removed 2 bases at V and 0 bases at J, leaving 6 bases unmatched. CDR1 is SGHTA and CDR2 is FQGNSA in the germline V gene. CDR3 sequence: CASSLSLAASSYEQYF. Written as DNA, the CDR3 is TGTGCCAGCAGCTTATCACTAGCGGCCAGCTCCTACGAGCAGTACTTC.

J is TRBJ1-1 and V is TRBV11-2; D gene ambiguous. CDR1 is SGHAT and CDR2 is FQNNGV in the germline V gene. The CDR3 consists of 15 residues. V shed 3 bases and J shed 4 bases, with 15 bases lying between them. CDR3 sequence: CASSLERRQTTEAFF. CDR3 DNA: TGTGCCAGCAGCTTGGAACGCAGGCAGACCACTGAAGCTTTCTTT.

The rearrangement joins TRBV10-3 to TRBJ1-2; D remains ambiguous. V was shortened by 1 base and J by 7 bases, with 10 bases between the two germline ends. The V gene's germline CDR1 is ENHRY and CDR2 SYGVKD. The CDR3 has 13 residues. CDR3 loop: CAISELDISGYTF. The CDR3 DNA sequence: TGTGCCATCAGTGAGTTAGACATCTCTGGCTACACCTTC.

The rearrangement links TRBV4-1 to TRBJ2-6, with 9 bases that match TRBD1. The junction had 13 bases not matched to a gene; V was cut back by 0 bases and J by 4 bases. Germline lookup yields CDR1 MGHRA and CDR2 YSYEKL. This CDR3 has 20 residues. The CDR3 DNA reads TGCGCCAGCAGCCAAGATGGCGGGACAGGGACGCGGTTGGGGGCCAACGTCCTGACTTTC. Protein: CASSQDGGTGTRLGANVLTF.

The V and J genes are TRBV6-1 and TRBJ1-2; D may be TRBD1 (5 bases). Trimming cost V 1 base and J 4 bases, with 10 bases left between them. The CDR3 runs to 14 residues. The V gene's germline CDR1 is MNHNS and CDR2 SASEGT. Here the CDR3 DNA reads TGTGCCAGCAGTGAAGGATGGCAGGGCTATGGCTACACCTTC. This encodes CASSEGWQGYGYTF.

The V gene is TRBV9, the J gene TRBJ2-1; 8 nucleotides agree with TRBD2. V lost 0 bases, J lost 10 bases, and 12 bases stayed unmatched. CDR3 length: 16 amino acids. CDR1 is SGDLS and CDR2 is YYNGEE in the germline V gene. The CDR3 is CASSVATPSGGGEQFF. The CDR3 bases are TGTGCCAGCAGCGTAGCTACTCCGAGCGGGGGAGGCGAGCAGTTCTTC.

This chain joins TRBV10-3 and TRBJ1-4, with D possibly matching TRBD1 (5 bases). Trimming cost V 3 bases and J 5 bases, with 13 bases left between them. This CDR3 comprises 15 residues. Per the germline V gene, CDR1 is ENHRY and CDR2 is SYGVKD. CDR3 coding DNA: TGTGCCATCAGTGACGAAGGGGTCGGGAATGAAAAACTGTTTTTT. Encoded protein: CAISDEGVGNEKLFF.

The chain uses TRBV3-1 (or the pseudogene TRBV3-2) and TRBJ1-4; D perhaps matches TRBD1 (6 bases). Germline lookup yields CDR1 LGHDT and CDR2 YNNKEL (reference sequence). The V end lost 4 bases, the J end lost 0 bases, and 21 bases lay between the germline ends. CDR3 length: 19 residues. The CDR3 here is CASSPGTGRGFATNEKLFF. The CDR3 DNA reads as TGTGCCAGCAGCCCAGGAACAGGGCGGGGGTTTGCAACTAATGAAAAACTGTTTTTT.